The clone carrying this T cell receptor (beta chain) showed up just a few times. The antigen remains undetermined. Template switching by 5'RACE produced TCR cDNA, adding a universal primer site and UMIs. TCRdb analysed the 5' RACE reads with MiXCR anew, one entry per CDR3 protein. The data hold just under 600,000 distinct CDR3 sequences, with approximately 12% observed a single time. This sample was included in a study of T cells after yellow fever vaccination. The overall study: SMART-Seq v4 Ultra Low Input served to prepare low-cell-number fractions.

Study observations and caveats: Weaker in magnitude, the secondary response showed a faster peak on day 5 versus 15. FACS-sorted repertoires could harbor abundant contaminating bulk-population clonotypes.

This CDR3 has 14 amino acids. The junction had 10 bases not matched to a gene; V was cut back by 10 bases and J by 8 bases. Sequencing was performed on PBMCs, taken on the day of the yellow fever booster vaccination. The TCR comes from a young man who received the YFV17D yellow fever vaccine. The chain joins TRBV23-1 to TRBJ2-1; 11 bases map to TRBD1. TRBV23-1 is reported as an ORF; its role is uncertain. CDR3 DNA sequence: TGCGCCAAGTTATGGGACAGGGGGAGAGATGAGCAGTTCTTC. It specifies CAKLWDRGRDEQFF.